Each of the 17 T cell receptor beta chains below was sequenced from the same sample in a study of shared clonotypes between healthy human individuals. Sequenced by immunoSEQ multiplex PCR; TCRdb stores in-frame clones only, minus some. This table has about 1 million clones, around 74% appearing once. Sequencing used memory CD4+ T cells sorted from blood. Subset of the sample: CD45RA-negative fraction. These receptors came from a man younger than 35 in good health.

This clone has a handful of counts. This chain connects TRBV5-1 to TRBJ2-7, with D possibly TRBD2 on 5 matching bases. Germline values: CDR1 SGHRS, CDR2 YFSETQ. This CDR3 has 14 residues. V lost 2 bases and J lost 0, with 9 bases in between. The CDR3 DNA is TGCGCCAGCAGCTTCGGGAAAGCCTCCTACGAGCAGTACTTC. Residues: CASSFGKASYEQYF.

The CDR3 sequence: CASSLSGTNTGELFF. In DNA, the CDR3 is TGTGCCAGCAGCTTGTCCGGGACTAACACCGGGGAGCTGTTTTTT. V usage is TRBV5-6 and J usage is TRBJ2-2, with D possibly TRBD2 on 6 matching bases. Trimming removed 1 base from V and 2 bases from J, with 9 bases in between. The CDR3 totals 15 residues. The V gene's germline CDR1 is SGHDT and CDR2 YYEEEE.

The chain recombines TRBV15 with TRBJ2-1, with D uncertain. V was pared by 0 bases and J by 5 bases, with 8 bases between. The CDR3 is made up of 14 amino acids. Germline lookup yields CDR1 LNHNV and CDR2 YYDKDF (reference sequence). CDR3 nucleotides: TGTGCCACCAGCAGAGACGGTTTCGACAATGAGCAGTTCTTC. Its protein product is CATSRDGFDNEQFF.

The chain carries TRBV18 and TRBJ2-7, with TRBD1 identical over 9 bases. The CDR3 has 14 amino acids. V gave up 5 bases and J gave up 4 bases; unmatched junction bases: 6. The V gene's germline CDR1 is KGHSH and CDR2 LQKENI. CDR3 in DNA: TGTGCCAGCTCAGCACAGGGGGCCGGGTACGAGCAGTACTTC. Amino acid sequence: CASSAQGAGYEQYF.

The chain combines TRBV9 with TRBJ2-3, with D perhaps matching TRBD2 (6 bases). Germline assignment: CDR1 SGDLS and CDR2 YYNGEE. The CDR3 has 16 amino acids. Trimming pared 0 bases from V and 0 bases from J, leaving 11 bases between. The CDR3 DNA reads as TGTGCCAGCAGCGTAGTGGGACTGGCTAGCACAGATACGCAGTATTTT. Protein sequence: CASSVVGLASTDTQYF.

The genes are TRBV28 and TRBJ1-5; TRBD1 matches 9 bases. The germline gives CDR1 MDHEN, CDR2 SYDVKM. V trimming: 7 bases; J trimming: 3 bases; junction bases outside the gene matches: 4. This CDR3 comprises 14 residues. The CDR3 sequence is CASIRQGVNQPQHF. CDR3 DNA: TGTGCCAGCATTAGACAGGGGGTCAATCAGCCCCAGCATTTT.

V gene TRBV21-1 combines with J gene TRBJ1-1; TRBD1, as called in the table, went unchecked against the DNA. TRBV21-1 is a pseudogene segment. This CDR3 is built from 17 residues. This chain's CDR3 is CASSKLGQVPMNTEAFF. Here the CDR3 DNA reads TGTGCCAGCAGCAAACTGGGACAGGTACCCATGAACACTGAAGCTTTCTTT.

The chain carries TRBV5-1 and TRBJ2-5; D might be TRBD1 (7 bases). The V and J ends lost 2 bases and 2 bases respectively, with 13 bases between them. This CDR3 spans 15 amino acids. Germline assignment: CDR1 SGHRS and CDR2 YFSETQ. The CDR3 nucleotides are TGCGCCAGCAGCTTTGGGACAGCGGGTCAAGAGACCCAGTACTTC. Protein product: CASSFGTAGQETQYF.

Only a few counts were recorded for this clone. CDR3 DNA: TGTGCCAGTGGACAGGTGGATTCACCCCTCCACTTT. This gives the protein CASGQVDSPLHF. The chain recombines TRBV27 with TRBJ1-6; the match to TRBD1 covers 7 bases. V trimming: 9 bases; J trimming: 8 bases; junction bases outside the gene matches: 4. Germline CDR1 MNHEY, CDR2 SMNVEV (reference sequence). The CDR3 is 12 amino acids.

The V and J genes are TRBV6-1 and TRBJ1-4; maybe TRBD1 (6 bases). The germline V gene has CDR1 MNHNS and CDR2 SASEGT. Between the trimmed V and J ends, which lost 7 bases and 9 bases, there was a span of 21 bases. CDR3 length: 15 amino acids. CDR3 protein: CASNLDPGAHQKLFF. Written as DNA, the CDR3 is TGTGCCAGCAACCTCGACCCAGGGGCGCATCAAAAACTGTTTTTT.

V and J are TRBV29-1 and TRBJ2-1; either TRBD1 or TRBD2 may fit D (5 bases each). Germline values: CDR1 SQVTM, CDR2 ANQGSEA. Trimming cost V 4 bases and J 10 bases, with 17 bases left between them. The CDR3 runs to 13 residues. The CDR3 DNA reads as TGCAGCGTTGTGGGGACGCCGGCCCTGGAGCAGTTCTTC. Amino acids: CSVVGTPALEQFF.

Details on this clone: Other DNA sequences in this specimen translate into the identical CDR3. The chain has TRBV10-2 and TRBJ2-7, with 10 bases identical to TRBD1. The CDR3 totals 15 residues. CDR1 is WSHSY and CDR2 is SAAADI in the germline V gene. V was clipped by 3 bases and J by 2 bases; unmatched bases: 4. The chain's CDR3 is CASSERDRGPYEQYF. CDR3 nucleotide sequence: TGCGCCAGCAGTGAACGGGACAGGGGCCCCTACGAGCAGTACTTC.

The chain employs TRBV4-1 and TRBJ1-4; D call uncertain. The germline V and J ends were trimmed by 0 bases and 6 bases, with 17 bases remaining between them. The CDR3 spans 17 residues. Germline CDR1 MGHRA, CDR2 YSYEKL. CDR3 DNA: TGCGCCAGCAGCCAAGAGGAAAAAGAGTCTAGAGATGAAAAACTGTTTTTT. Residues: CASSQEEKESRDEKLFF.

Remarks on this clone: The sample carries other DNA sequences with the same CDR3. This chain links TRBV28 with TRBJ1-1; D not resolved. Per the germline V gene, CDR1 is MDHEN and CDR2 is SYDVKM. V gave up 3 bases and J gave up 5 bases, with 7 bases separating them. The CDR3 sequence is 12 residues long. This CDR3 is CASSLLSTEAFF. In DNA, the CDR3 is TGTGCCAGCAGTTTGTTAAGTACTGAAGCTTTCTTT.

The genes are TRBV5-1 and TRBJ2-7, with 12 bases identical to TRBD1. The CDR3 has 15 amino acids. The V gene end was trimmed by 4 bases and the J gene end by 7 bases; junction bases not matched to a gene: 9. Germline CDR1 is SGHRS and CDR2 is YFSETQ. The CDR3 DNA follows: TGCGCCAGCAGCGAAACCGGGACAGGGGGCAGGGAGCAGTACTTC. Protein sequence: CASSETGTGGREQYF.

A single count supports this clone. This specimen includes other DNA sequences encoding the same CDR3. This chain links TRBV9 with TRBJ2-5; D is undetermined. The length of the CDR3 is 14 residues. The V end was cut by 0 bases, the J end by 2 bases, with 8 bases between. Germline CDR1 is SGDLS and CDR2 is YYNGEE. CDR3 sequence (DNA): TGTGCCAGCAGCGTAGGCGGCTTTCAAGAGACCCAGTACTTC. Amino acids: CASSVGGFQETQYF. Together with reference TRBV9 and TRBJ2-5, the CDR3 gives the full variable domain: DSGVTQTPKHLITATGQRVTLRCSPRSGDLSVYWYQQSLDQGLQFLIQYYNGEERAKGNILERFSAQQFPDLHSELNLSSLELGDSALYFCASSVGGFQETQYFGPGTRLLVL.

The rearrangement uses TRBV6-1 and TRBJ1-5; TRBD1 aligns across 7 bases. CDR3 size: 18 residues. Trimming removed 3 bases from V and 1 base from J; junction bases left unmatched: 12. In germline, CDR1 is MNHNS, CDR2 SASEGT. The CDR3 nucleotides are TGTGCCAGCAGTGACCGACAGGGATCCTCTATAAGCAATCAGCCCCAGCATTTT. Encoded protein: CASSDRQGSSISNQPQHF.